This T cell receptor beta chain was found in a study of T cells after yellow fever vaccination. A universal primer site and UMIs were added as TCR cDNA was made by 5'RACE template switching. From the 5' RACE reads, TCRdb called clonotypes with MiXCR, one entry per CDR3 protein. The table records a few hundred thousand distinct CDR3 sequences, about 3.5% of them present only once. This clonotype appeared many times. This TCR derives from a man aged 18 to 29 who received the YFV17D yellow fever vaccine. The specimen comprised PBMCs, sampled on the day of the yellow fever booster vaccination.

The CDR3 nucleotides are TGTGCCAGCAGCTCTCGGACTAGCGGGGGGAATGAGCAGTTCTTC. Translating gives CASSSRTSGGNEQFF. The V and J genes are TRBV7-2 and TRBJ2-1; 14 bases map to TRBD2. The V segment lost 4 bases and the J segment 7 bases; nucleotides outside the gene matches: 3. From germline, CDR1 is SGHTA and CDR2 FQGNSA. This CDR3 has 15 residues.